Listed below are T cell receptor beta chains from one sample, sequenced in a study of beta chain features in type 1 diabetes. TCRdb keeps only in-frame clones here, not all; method: immunoSEQ multiplex PCR. Of more than 300,000 clones listed, approximately 15% are singletons. Sequencing used naive CD4+ T cells from blood. The receptors stem from a woman in her late teens or twenties in good health. Both conserved end residues are part of each CDR3. D genes are given only for firm matches. Not every row has a clone size; where given, it reads once, few, many or a size class.

TRBD2,TRBV5-1,TRBJ2-7,-,TGCGCCAGCAGCTTGGACGGGAGGAACTACGAGCAGTACTTC,CASSLDGRNYEQYF
TRBD1,TRBV7-9,TRBJ1-1,-,TGTGCCAGCAGCTTCGGACAGGGGAACACTGAAGCTTTCTTT,CASSFGQGNTEAFF
TRBD1,TRBV27,TRBJ1-2,few,TGTGCCAGCAGCATAAGACAGGGCGATGGCTACACCTTC,CASSIRQGDGYTF
-,TRBV4-3,TRBJ2-3,-,TGCGCCAGCAGCCAAGATAGAGCGGCTAGCACAGATACGCAGTATTTT,CASSQDRAASTDTQYF
-,TRBV7-3,TRBJ2-3,few,TGTGCCAGCAGCCCGGGAGTGGGGGATACGCAGTATTTT,CASSPGVGDTQYF
-,TRBV30,TRBJ1-2,few,TGTGCCTGGAGACAGAGTTTAAACTATGGCTACACCTTC,CAWRQSLNYGYTF
-,TRBV18,TRBJ1-2,few,TGTGCCAGCTCACCGCCTACGTCTGGTGGCTACACCTTC,CASSPPTSGGYTF
TRBD2,TRBV2,TRBJ2-2,few,TGTGCCAGCAGTGAGGGACTAGCTCGCCCCGGGGAGCTGTTTTTT,CASSEGLARPGELFF
TRBD1,TRBV16,TRBJ1-5,-,TGTGCCAGCAGCGCCCGGGACAGGGGACAGCCCCAGCATTTT,CASSARDRGQPQHF
TRBD1,TRBV30,TRBJ1-2,few,TGTGCCTGGGATGGGACAGGGACCCTCTATGGCTACACCTTC,CAWDGTGTLYGYTF
-,TRBV27,TRBJ1-1,-,TGTGCCAGCAGTTTACACAGGAACACTGAAGCTTTCTTT,CASSLHRNTEAFF
TRBD1,TRBV2,TRBJ1-1,-,TGTGCCAGCGAAATAGGATTAGGAAGACCGGGACAGGGTGTTAGCGGCACTGAAGCTTTCTTT,CASEIGLGRPGQGVSGTEAFF
TRBD2,TRBV19,TRBJ2-7,-,TGTGCCAGTAGTAGACTAGCGGGAGGCGCCGAGCAGTACTTC,CASSRLAGGAEQYF
-,TRBV27,TRBJ2-3,once,TGTGCCAGCAGCTGGAGTTTATCTAGCACAGATACGCAGTATTTT,CASSWSLSSTDTQYF
-,TRBV4-3,TRBJ2-7,few,TGCGCCAGCAGCCAAGACGGGACTCCCTCTCGCGAGCAGTACTTC,CASSQDGTPSREQYF
TRBD2,TRBV4-3,TRBJ2-1,-,TGCGCCAGCAGCTCTCTAGCGGGAAACAATGAGCAGTTCTTC,CASSSLAGNNEQFF
-,TRBV6-1,TRBJ2-5,few,TGTGCCAGCACCCGACAGGGAGGAGAGACCCAGTACTTC,CASTRQGGETQYF
-,TRBV5-8,TRBJ2-1,-,TGTGCCAGCAGCTCTCGGGAGTTTGAGCAGTTCTTC,CASSSREFEQFF
-,TRBV20-1,TRBJ1-5,few,TGCAGTGCTCCGAGCAATCAGCCCCAGCATTTT,CSAPSNQPQHF
-,TRBV5-6,TRBJ1-5,-,TGTGCCAGCAGCCTAGGGGGTAGTTGGAGCAATCAGCCCCAGCATTTT,CASSLGGSWSNQPQHF
TRBD2,TRBV28,TRBJ2-5,few,TGTGCCGGCGGGACTAGCTTAGAGACCCAGTACTTC,CAGGTSLETQYF
TRBD1,TRBV29-1,TRBJ2-5,few,TGCAGCGTTGGAGGGACAGCCCAAGAGACCCAGTACTTC,CSVGGTAQETQYF
-,TRBV27,TRBJ1-3,-,TGTGCCAGCAGTTTGGGGGCTATCTCTGGAAACACCATATATTTT,CASSLGAISGNTIYF
-,TRBV18,TRBJ1-1,few,TGTGCCAGCTCGTCGGGACAGAACACTGAAGCTTTCTTT,CASSSGQNTEAFF
-,TRBV29-1,TRBJ1-5,-,TGCAGCGTCGGGGTTAGCAATCAGCCCCAGCATTTT,CSVGVSNQPQHF
TRBD1,TRBV28,TRBJ2-7,-,TGTGCCAGCAGTTTGGGGGACAGGGCCGGGGAGCAGTACTTC,CASSLGDRAGEQYF
TRBD1,TRBV10-3,TRBJ2-6,-,TGTGCCATCAGATCGACAGGGACTGGGGCCAACGTCCTGACTTTC,CAIRSTGTGANVLTF
-,TRBV29-1,TRBJ1-3,few,TGCAGCGTAGCTTCCTCTGGAAACACCATATATTTT,CSVASSGNTIYF
-,TRBV15,TRBJ1-1,-,TGTGCCACCAGCTCGTGGGAGGGAACGAACACTGAAGCTTTCTTT,CATSSWEGTNTEAFF
-,TRBV6-5,TRBJ2-1,few,TGTGCCAGCAGCTACCGACAGAGCTCCTACAATGAGCAGTTCTTC,CASSYRQSSYNEQFF
TRBD2,TRBV25-1,TRBJ2-3,-,TGTGCCAGCAGTCTAGCGGCTAGCACAGATACGCAGTATTTT,CASSLAASTDTQYF
-,TRBV7-9,TRBJ2-2,-,TGTGCCAGCAGCTTAAGGGGCACCGGGGAGCTGTTTTTT,CASSLRGTGELFF
TRBD2,TRBV10-2,TRBJ2-1,few,TGCGCCAGCAGAGAACTAGCGGGGGGGTATGAGCAGTTCTTC,CASRELAGGYEQFF
-,TRBV7-2,TRBJ2-7,-,TGTGCCAGCAGCTTAGGGCTCTTCTACGAGCAGTACTTC,CASSLGLFYEQYF